The 10 T cell receptor beta chains listed next were all sequenced from one sample in a study of PD-1 blockade in classical Hodgkin lymphoma. Time point defined: cycle 4 day 1 (C4D1), after five to seven weeks of nivolumab. All the patients suffered relapse after autologous stem cell transplantation, and brentuximab vedotin exposure differed. This table comes from immunoSEQ multiplex PCR, and its TCRdb copy is limited to in-frame clones, with some not included. Here the sample spans about 96,000 clones, 85% to 95% being singletons. The source material was peripheral blood mononuclear cells (PBMCs), sampled before the fourth cycle of nivolumab. Receptor source: a human donor with classical Hodgkin lymphoma.

The CDR3 DNA is TGTGCCAGCAGCCCGACTATTCTCTACGAGCAGTACTTC. Translated: CASSPTILYEQYF. The chain combines TRBV9 with TRBJ2-7, with D possibly being TRBD2 (5 bases). The CDR3 is 13 amino acids. Germline CDR1 reads SGDLS; CDR2 reads YYNGEE. The V end was cut by 4 bases, the J end by 3 bases, with 11 bases between.

The V gene is TRBV7-2, the J gene TRBJ2-5; no clear D gene. The CDR3 is made up of 15 amino acids. V lost 5 bases to trimming and J lost 2 bases, with 15 bases between them. Germline V lookup: CDR1 SGHTA, CDR2 FQGNSA. The CDR3 DNA sequence: TGTGCCAGCAGCCCTATGTCTACCGTGCAAGAGACCCAGTACTTC. This gives the protein CASSPMSTVQETQYF.

This chain joins TRBV6-1 and TRBJ1-1, with D unclear. Trimming cost V 3 bases and J 4 bases, with 9 bases left between them. Germline assignment: CDR1 MNHNS and CDR2 SASEGT. The CDR3 extends over 13 amino acids. The CDR3 DNA reads TGTGCCAGCAGTGACCCAGGTTTCACTGAAGCTTTCTTT. Translation: CASSDPGFTEAFF.

This chain uses TRBV9 with TRBJ1-2; the D is unclear. Germline V CDR1 and CDR2: SGDLS, YYNGEE. V lost 4 bases and J lost 13, with 17 bases in between. The CDR3 sequence is 12 residues long. Here the CDR3 reads CASSPKGGWRTF. CDR3 in DNA: TGTGCCAGCAGCCCCAAAGGAGGGTGGCGCACCTTC. Variable domain in full (rest from reference TRBV9 and TRBJ1-2): DSGVTQTPKHLITATGQRVTLRCSPRSGDLSVYWYQQSLDQGLQFLIQYYNGEERAKGNILERFSAQQFPDLHSELNLSSLELGDSALYFCASSPKGGWRTFGSGTRLTVV.

The V call is TRBV27, the J call TRBJ2-1, with 10 bases lining up with TRBD1. Germline loops: CDR1 MNHEY, CDR2 SMNVEV (reference sequence). V was pared by 4 bases and J by 5 bases, with 14 bases of the junction left unmatched. This CDR3 has 18 amino acids. CDR3 nucleotide sequence: TGTGCCAGCAGTTCCATAAGGACAGGGGGTTTTCGGCACAATGAGCAGTTCTTC. Its translation is CASSSIRTGGFRHNEQFF.

The chain is built from TRBV13 and TRBJ1-1; D unresolved. The V and J ends lost 0 bases and 4 bases respectively, with 6 bases between them. The CDR3 is made up of 13 amino acids. Looked up from germline, CDR1 is PRHDT and CDR2 is FYEKMQ (reference sequence). The CDR3 region has the DNA TGTGCCAGCAGCTTAGGTTTGAGCACTGAAGCTTTCTTT. Encoded protein: CASSLGLSTEAFF.

V usage is TRBV6-1 and J usage is TRBJ1-1; weak D call: TRBD1 (6 bases). Trimming pared 4 bases from V and 8 bases from J, leaving 14 bases between. The CDR3 covers 13 residues. Germline V gene sequence: CDR1 MNHNS, CDR2 SASEGT. The CDR3 spells CASSVIVQGEAFF. The CDR3 nucleotides are TGTGCCAGCAGTGTCATTGTCCAGGGGGAAGCTTTCTTT.

The chain couples TRBV7-2 to TRBJ2-3; tentatively, D is TRBD2 (7 bases). CDR1 SGHTA and CDR2 FQGNSA come from the germline V gene. This CDR3 spans 16 amino acids. V gave up 0 bases and J gave up 3 bases, with 13 bases separating them. The CDR3 protein is CASSLAGAGATDTQYF. Written as DNA, the CDR3 is TGTGCCAGCAGCTTAGCGGGGGCGGGAGCTACAGATACGCAGTATTTT. The variable domain in full, with the rest retrieved from reference TRBV7-2 and TRBJ2-3, is GAGVSQSPSNKVTEKGKDVELRCDPISGHTALYWYRQSLGQGLEFLIYFQGNSAPDKSGLPSDRFSAERTGGSVSTLTIQRTQQEDSAVYLCASSLAGAGATDTQYFGPGTRLTVL.

The genes are TRBV6-5 and TRBJ2-3, with 8 bases aligning to TRBD2. This CDR3 contains 13 residues. The junction had 8 bases not matched to a gene; V was cut back by 8 bases and J by 7 bases. Looked up from germline, CDR1 is MNHEY and CDR2 is SVGAGI. This CDR3 is CASRNAGGHTQYF. In nucleotides, the CDR3 is TGTGCCAGCCGAAACGCGGGGGGACATACGCAGTATTTT.

The rearrangement links TRBV6-6 to TRBJ2-7, with D tentatively TRBD1 (7 bases). This CDR3 is built from 15 residues. V was trimmed by 5 bases and J by 6 bases, leaving 20 bases between them. CDR1 and CDR2 (germline): MNHNY, SVGAGI (reference sequence). The CDR3 reads CASSQGGADYGEQYF. The CDR3 DNA follows: TGTGCCAGCAGTCAAGGGGGCGCGGACTACGGCGAGCAGTACTTC.